The 30 T cell receptor beta chains below come from one sample, sequenced in a study of T cells in women clearing cervical HPV infection. Only in-frame clones appear in the TCRdb table, and some are missing; sequencing was by immunoSEQ multiplex PCR. This sample contains tens of thousands of clones. Sample: blood buffy coat. Source of these receptors: a woman between 18 and 70 years old with a cervical HPV16 infection that either progressed to CIN3+ or cleared (not recorded which).

On this clone: With the read ending 3 residues before the CDR3 end, the germline J gene is used to fill in that end. The V gene is TRBV20-1, the J gene TRBJ2-7; D not certain. The CDR3 is 14 residues long. V lost 0 bases and J lost 4, with 13 bases in between. Germline V gene data show CDR1 as DFQATT and CDR2 as SNEGSKA (reference sequence). The CDR3 sequence is CSARDKASFYEQYF. The CDR3 DNA, read in part, is TGCAGTGCTAGAGATAAAGCGTCTTTTTACGAG.

As regards this clone: With the read ending 3 residues before the CDR3 end, the germline J gene is used to fill in that end. The chain joins TRBV19 to TRBJ2-5; the D gene is possibly TRBD1 (5 bases). Trimming left V 5 bases short and J 4 bases short, with 11 bases between. CDR3 length: 13 residues. CDR1 and CDR2 from the germline V gene are LNHDA and SQIVND (reference sequence). CDR3 DNA (partial): TGTGCCAGTAGTTCGCAGGGTTTAGAGACC. It codes for CASSSQGLET. The complete CDR3 reads CASSSQGLETQYF.

About this clone: Coverage ceases 3 residues before the CDR3 finishes, and the germline J gene fills in the end. The chain employs TRBV7-1 and TRBJ2-1; 13 bases match TRBD2. TRBV7-1 is placed among ORFs of uncertain function. V lost 3 bases, J lost 0 bases, and 14 bases stayed unmatched. The CDR3 length is 21 residues. CDR3 sequence: CASSSQRPGLAGSSSYNEQFF. The covered CDR3 bases are TGTGCCAGCAGCTCGCAAAGACCGGGACTAGCGGGATCAAGCTCCTACAATGAG.

As concerns this clone: The missing CDR3 end, 3 residues past where the read stops, is filled in from the germline J gene. The gene calls are TRBV29-1 and TRBJ1-1; D call uncertain. The V gene's germline CDR1 is SQVTM and CDR2 ANQGSEA. The CDR3 has 11 residues. This CDR3 is CSAPDPTEAFF. The sequenced CDR3 bases are TGCAGCGCCCCCGACCCGACAGAA.

As concerns this clone: The read terminates 3 residues before the CDR3 end, so the remaining end is supplied by the germline J gene. V is TRBV7-8 and J is TRBJ1-3; 10 nucleotides agree with TRBD1. V lost 1 base, J lost 0 bases, and 3 bases stayed unmatched. The CDR3 is 17 amino acids. Germline-derived CDR1 and CDR2 are SGHVS and FQNEAQ. CDR3 DNA (partial): TGTGCCAGCAGCTTAGAGACAGGGGGCGTCTCTGGAAACACC. Residues: CASSLETGGVSGNT. The CDR3 reads in full as CASSLETGGVSGNTIYF.

Notes on this clone: The CDR3 goes on 3 residues after the read ends, and that part is filled in from the germline J gene. V gene TRBV18 combines with J gene TRBJ1-1; D is unclear. The germline CDR1 and CDR2 sequences are KGHSH and LQKENI. Trimming pared 6 bases from V and 3 bases from J, leaving 8 bases between. This CDR3 is 12 amino acids long. CDR3 DNA, as far as it was read: TGTGCCAGCTCTATCCGGGACACTGAA. Its translation is CASSIRDTE. The whole CDR3 protein is CASSIRDTEAFF.

In the case of this clone: The observed sequence ends 3 residues before the CDR3 terminus, with the missing tail filled in from the germline J gene. The chain recombines TRBV2 with TRBJ2-3; 10 bases line up with TRBD2. Germline lookup yields CDR1 SNHLY and CDR2 FYNNEI. Germline trimming cut 4 bases from V and 2 bases from J; bases unmatched to any gene: 3. The CDR3 extends over 15 amino acids. CDR3 protein: CASSGLAGVTDTQYF. The covered CDR3 bases are TGTGCCAGCAGTGGGCTAGCGGGAGTCACAGATACG.

On this clone: The read terminates 3 residues before the CDR3 end, so the remaining end is supplied by the germline J gene. V gene TRBV20-1 combines with J gene TRBJ1-2; D possibly corresponds to TRBD1 (5 bases). Trimming cost V 3 bases and J 5 bases, with 13 bases left between them. CDR3 size: 13 residues. Looked up from germline, CDR1 is DFQATT and CDR2 is SNEGSKA (reference sequence). CDR3 sequence: CSAREGERYGYTF. Incomplete CDR3 DNA: TGCAGTGCTAGGGAAGGGGAAAGGTATGGC.

With regard to this clone: The sequenced fragment ends 3 residues before the CDR3 boundary, so the rest is inferred from the germline J gene. This rearrangement joins TRBV6-2 or TRBV6-3 to TRBJ1-2; D remains ambiguous. This CDR3 spans 14 amino acids. The germline CDR1 and CDR2 sequences are MNHEY and SVGEGT. Trimming took 7 bases from V and 6 from J, leaving 18 bases between them. CDR3 region: CASTQTFFQHGYTF. The sequenced CDR3 bases are TGTGCCAGCACCCAGACATTTTTCCAACATGGC.

CDR3: CSVEGTSGGSINIQYF. The sequenced part of the CDR3 DNA is TGCAGCGTTGAAGGGACTAGCGGGGGGTCTATAAACATT. The chain uses TRBV29-1 and TRBJ2-4; 14 bases align to TRBD2. The sequenced fragment ends 3 residues before the CDR3 boundary, so the rest is inferred from the germline J gene. V was pared by 1 base and J by 6 bases, with 5 bases of the junction left unmatched. The germline CDR1 and CDR2 sequences are SQVTM and ANQGSEA. The CDR3 is made up of 16 amino acids.

The part of the CDR3 DNA that was read is TGTGCCATCAGTGTTCCTAATCAGCCC. This gives the protein CAISVPNQP. The complete CDR3 reads CAISVPNQPQHF. The chain links TRBV10-3 to TRBJ1-5; D unresolved. Read sequence stops 3 residues before the CDR3 end, and the germline J gene provides the missing end. With 4 bases removed from V and 4 bases from J, the gap between germline ends came to 5 bases. This CDR3 is built from 12 residues. The V gene's germline CDR1 is ENHRY and CDR2 SYGVKD.

On this clone itself: The CDR3 goes on 3 residues after the read ends, and that part is filled in from the germline J gene. The chain joins TRBV7-2 to TRBJ2-1; 7 bases are shared with TRBD2. The CDR3 has 15 residues. CDR1 is SGHTA and CDR2 is FQGNSA in the germline V gene. Unmatched junction bases numbered 12, after V lost 5 bases and J lost 8 bases. CDR3 sequence: CASSPIGLEHHEQFF. The CDR3 bases that were read are TGTGCCAGCAGCCCCATCGGACTAGAGCACCATGAG.

Concerning this clone: The read ends 3 residues early relative to the CDR3; the germline J gene fills the gap. The chain has TRBV28 and TRBJ2-3; TRBD1 is a possible D gene (6 bases). This CDR3 has 17 residues. Looked up from germline, CDR1 is MDHEN and CDR2 is SYDVKM. V lost 2 bases, J lost 6 bases, and 21 bases lay in between. The covered CDR3 bases are TGTGCCAGCAGTTTAGGGGGCACTAGGGGTTTTTCGGATACG. Protein product: CASSLGGTRGFSDT. The full-length CDR3 reads as CASSLGGTRGFSDTQYF.

For this clone: Sequencing ends 3 residues short of the CDR3 end; the germline J gene provides the rest. V usage is TRBV4-1 and J usage is TRBJ1-1; weak D call: TRBD1 (6 bases). V was cut by 1 base and J by 0 bases, with 15 bases left in between. The germline V gene has CDR1 MGHRA and CDR2 YSYEKL. The CDR3 is 17 residues long. This CDR3 is CASSQAKRTAMNTEAFF. CDR3 DNA, as far as it was read: TGCGCCAGCAGCCAAGCCAAGCGGACAGCAATGAACACTGAA.

Turning to this clone: The read gets to within 3 residues of the CDR3 end, and the germline J gene fills in the rest. The chain uses TRBV6-2 or TRBV6-3 and TRBJ1-2; a weak D match, TRBD1 (6 bases). Per the germline V gene, CDR1 is MNHEY and CDR2 is SVGEGT. This CDR3 comprises 15 residues. V was pared by 5 bases and J by 3 bases, with 16 bases between. The CDR3 bases that were read are TGTGCCAGCAGTGGACAGTTCGTTTCCTACTATGGC. Translated, it gives CASSGQFVSYYG. The whole CDR3 sequence is CASSGQFVSYYGYTF.

A note on this clone: The CDR3 extends 3 residues past the end of the read, so its final part is completed from the germline J gene. The V call is TRBV5-6, the J call TRBJ1-3; 9 bases align to TRBD1. Germline lookup yields CDR1 SGHDT and CDR2 YYEEEE. CDR3 length equals 15 residues. The CDR3 region is CASSLWTGEERTIYF. The CDR3 bases that were read are TGTGCCAGCAGCTTATGGACAGGGGAAGAGCGGACC.

Notes on this clone: The read comes to an end 3 residues before the CDR3 does, leaving the germline J gene to fill in the end. The rearrangement links TRBV7-2 to TRBJ2-3, with TRBD2 matching 8 bases. Germline CDR1 SGHTA, CDR2 FQGNSA. The V gene end was trimmed by 0 bases and the J gene end by 1 base; junction bases not matched to a gene: 0. The CDR3 has 15 residues. The CDR3 sequence: CASSLASGGTDTQYF. Partial CDR3 DNA: TGTGCCAGCAGCTTAGCTAGCGGGGGCACAGATACG.

Comment on this clone: From the germline J gene comes the end of the CDR3, since the read stops 3 residues before it. This rearrangement joins TRBV19 to TRBJ2-7; TRBD2 matches at 9 bases. Germline loops: CDR1 LNHDA, CDR2 SQIVND (reference sequence). The CDR3 runs 15 residues. The trim removed 5 bases at V and 2 bases at J, leaving 7 bases unmatched. The CDR3 bases that were read are TGTGCCAGTAGTTTACGCGGGGGGGCAACCTACGAG. It specifies CASSLRGGATYE. The whole CDR3 reads CASSLRGGATYEQYF.

Points on this clone: The read halts 3 residues ahead of the CDR3 end, with the missing end drawn from the germline J gene. The same CDR3 can be traced to other DNA sequences in this sample. The V gene is TRBV10-1, the J gene TRBJ2-2; D may be TRBD1 (5 bases). Per the germline V gene, CDR1 is WNHNN and CDR2 is SYGVQD (reference sequence). The CDR3 spans 15 residues. The germline V and J ends were trimmed by 1 base and 8 bases, with 14 bases remaining between them. The CDR3 spells CASSEYQGLGGELFF. CDR3 DNA, as far as it was read: TGCGCCAGCAGTGAGTACCAGGGATTGGGAGGGGAG.

About this clone itself: From the germline J gene comes the end of the CDR3, since the read stops 3 residues before it. The chain combines TRBV6-2 or TRBV6-3 with TRBJ2-7, with D possibly being TRBD1 (5 bases). CDR1 and CDR2 (germline): MNHEY, SVGEGT. CDR3 length: 14 amino acids. V was shortened by 2 bases and J by 6 bases, with 14 bases between the two germline ends. The CDR3 sequence: CASSYVAGKGEQYF. The sequenced CDR3 bases are TGTGCCAGCAGTTACGTAGCAGGGAAGGGCGAG.

The CDR3 loop is CASGVLGNSNQPQHF. Partial CDR3 DNA: TGTGCCAGCGGGGTACTAGGGAATAGCAATCAGCCC. J is TRBJ1-5 and V is TRBV4-2; no definite D call. The DNA ends 3 residues before the CDR3 does, and the rest of the CDR3 is filled in from the germline J gene. This CDR3 has 15 residues. Germline assignment: CDR1 LGHNA and CDR2 YNFKEQ. Trimming stripped 8 bases from V and 0 bases from J, with 14 bases between.

With regard to this clone: The missing CDR3 end, 3 residues past where the read stops, is filled in from the germline J gene. V is TRBV20-1 and J is TRBJ2-7; 9 nucleotides agree with TRBD2. Trimming removed 0 bases from V and 4 bases from J; junction bases left unmatched: 7. CDR1 and CDR2 from the germline V gene are DFQATT and SNEGSKA (reference sequence). The CDR3 totals 15 residues. Incomplete CDR3 DNA: TGCAGTGCTAGAGAACCGGGACTAGCAATGTACGAG. Protein product: CSAREPGLAMYE. The CDR3, in full, reads CSAREPGLAMYEQYF.

Worth noting for this clone: Read data end 3 residues before the CDR3 end; the end is taken from the germline J gene. The chain carries TRBV7-9 and TRBJ1-3, with TRBD1 as a possible D gene (5 bases). The V and J ends lost 5 bases and 0 bases respectively, with 11 bases between them. Germline values: CDR1 SEHNR, CDR2 FQNEAQ (reference sequence). The CDR3 is 15 residues long. This CDR3 is CASSRQSTSGNTIYF. CDR3 DNA (partial): TGTGCCAGCAGCCGACAGTCCACCTCTGGAAACACC.

Notes on this clone: At one of its ends the junction is not consistent with the germline gene, which may arise from a read error. The read ends 3 residues before the CDR3 terminus; that terminus is restored from the germline J gene. The chain is built from TRBV4-2 and TRBJ2-7, with 10 bases identical to TRBD1. CDR3 size: 17 residues. Germline values: CDR1 LGHNA, CDR2 YNFKEQ. The CDR3 DNA, read in part, is TGCGCCAGCAGCCCAACAACTACCGGGACAGGGGTCTACGAG. The encoded protein is CASSPTTTGTGVYE. From start to end, the CDR3 is CASSPTTTGTGVYEQYF.

With respect to this clone: The CDR3 is cut off 3 residues early in the read; its end comes from the germline J gene. The V and J genes are TRBV20-1 and TRBJ2-7; 9 bases match TRBD1. From germline, CDR1 is DFQATT and CDR2 SNEGSKA (reference sequence). The CDR3 loop spans 15 amino acids. The V and J ends lost 6 bases and 2 bases, in that order; junction bases with no gene match: 11. CDR3 amino acids: CSAGADTGGPYEQYF. CDR3 DNA, as far as it was read: TGCAGTGCAGGAGCCGATACAGGGGGCCCCTACGAG.

For this clone: Read coverage stops 3 residues before the CDR3 terminus; the germline J gene supplies the remainder. This chain links TRBV7-8 with TRBJ2-1; 10 bases are shared with TRBD1. This CDR3 contains 14 residues. Per the germline V gene, CDR1 is SGHVS and CDR2 is FQNEAQ. V was pared by 5 bases and J by 9 bases, with 7 bases of the junction left unmatched. Partial CDR3 DNA: TGTGCCAGCAGCCCACCGACAGGGGGCAGTGAG. This codes for CASSPPTGGSE. The whole CDR3 sequence reads CASSPPTGGSEQFF.

Points on this clone: The CDR3 end is not reached by the read, which stops 3 residues before it; the germline J gene fills it in. V and J are TRBV5-1 and TRBJ2-7; D is possibly TRBD1 (5 bases). The germline V gene encodes CDR1 SGHRS and CDR2 YFSETQ. The CDR3 sequence is 13 residues long. V was cut by 5 bases and J by 5 bases, with 14 bases left in between. CDR3 DNA (partial): TGCGCCAGCAGAGGGCAGGGCGATAACGAG. This gives the protein CASRGQGDNE. The full CDR3 protein reads CASRGQGDNEQYF.

Details on this clone: The read ends 3 residues shy of where the CDR3 ends; the end is completed using the germline J gene. The rearrangement joins TRBV5-6 to TRBJ2-7; D gene unclear. The CDR3 contains 15 residues. Trimming left V 3 bases short and J 0 bases short, with 13 bases between. CDR1 and CDR2 from the germline V gene are SGHDT and YYEEEE. CDR3 bases read: TGTGCCAGCAGCTCCCGCCTAGTTTCCTCCTACGAG. Amino acid sequence: CASSSRLVSSYE. The entire CDR3 sequence reads CASSSRLVSSYEQYF.

Turning to this clone: The read halts 3 residues ahead of the CDR3 end, with the missing end drawn from the germline J gene. The chain couples TRBV30 to TRBJ2-3; maybe TRBD1 (6 bases). Germline assignment: CDR1 GTSNPN and CDR2 SVGIG (reference sequence). Trimming took 0 bases from V and 5 from J, leaving 9 bases between them. The CDR3 runs 13 residues. The covered CDR3 bases are TGTGCCTGGAGTGTGCGCAGGGGAGATACG. This sequence encodes CAWSVRRGDT. The CDR3, in full, reads CAWSVRRGDTQYF. The full variable domain, its missing parts supplied by reference TRBV30 and TRBJ2-3, is SQTIHQWPATLVQPVGSPLSLECTVEGTSNPNLYWYRQAAGRGLQLLFYSVGIGQISSEVPQNLSASRPQDRQFILSSKKLLLSDSGFYLCAWSVRRGDTQYFGPGTRLTVL.

With respect to this clone: The sequenced fragment ends 3 residues before the CDR3 boundary, so the rest is inferred from the germline J gene. The chain uses TRBV6-1 and TRBJ2-7; D is undetermined. The length of the CDR3 is 14 residues. Germline V CDR1 and CDR2: MNHNS, SASEGT. Trimming took 4 bases from V and 0 from J, leaving 10 bases between them. CDR3 loop: CASSATYSSYEQYF. The CDR3 bases that were read are TGTGCCAGCAGTGCGACATATAGCTCCTACGAG.